The present TCR beta chain was sequenced within a study of blood T cell repertoires in COVID-19. Per germline, CDR1 SGHRS and CDR2 YFSETQ. The CDR3 covers 14 residues. Trimming removed 6 bases at V and 4 bases at J, with 16 bases between. The table came from immunoSEQ multiplex PCR; TCRdb's copy has only in-frame clones and leaves some out. The sample holds 450,000 to 500,000 clones; roughly nine tenths are singletons and the top ten take 8.3%. The chain has TRBV5-1 and TRBJ1-1; TRBD1 might be the D (6 bases). This TCR was sampled from a woman aged 60-75 years who had recovered from COVID-19. The sample was PBMCs or T cells enriched from blood (not recorded which). In nucleotides, the CDR3 is TGCGCCAGCACTCCGGAGGGGGGGAGCACTGAAGCTTTCTTT. It encodes CASTPEGGSTEAFF.